A single sample is the source of the 22 T cell receptor beta chains below, sequenced in a study of blood T cell repertoires in COVID-19. Assay used: immunoSEQ multiplex PCR; TCRdb lists only in-frame clones, some missing. The table shows about 380,000 clones, with approximately 84% occurring only once. Sequencing was carried out using PBMCs or T cells enriched from blood (not recorded which). These receptor sequences come from a woman in her twenties or thirties who had recovered from COVID-19.

J is TRBJ1-6 and V is TRBV7-3; D is undetermined. From germline, CDR1 is SGHTA and CDR2 FQGTGA. This CDR3 spans 14 amino acids. The V gene lost 5 bases and the J gene lost 5 bases, with 10 bases spanning the gap. The CDR3 DNA reads as TGTGCCAGCAGCCCCGGTAGTAATAATTCACCCCTCCACTTT. Residues: CASSPGSNNSPLHF.

This rearrangement joins TRBV6-1 to TRBJ2-1; 9 bases align to TRBD2. This CDR3 comprises 16 residues. Germline values: CDR1 MNHNS, CDR2 SASEGT. With V trimmed by 2 bases and J by 5 bases, 7 bases remained unmatched. The CDR3, as DNA: TGTGCCAGCAGTGAAATCCCGCTAGCGGGGAACAATGAGCAGTTCTTC. Its translation: CASSEIPLAGNNEQFF.

The chain employs TRBV18 and TRBJ2-7, with 9 bases matching TRBD1. Per the germline V gene, CDR1 is KGHSH and CDR2 is LQKENI. The CDR3 is made up of 15 amino acids. V lost 4 bases, J lost 3 bases, and 7 bases stayed unmatched. CDR3 coding DNA: TGTGCCAGCTCACTACAGGGACAGGGTAACTACGAGCAGTACTTC. Translating gives CASSLQGQGNYEQYF.

This chain connects TRBV19 to TRBJ1-1; 9 bases are a match to TRBD1. Trimming cost V 5 bases and J 1 base; bases outside gene matches: 5. Germline loops: CDR1 LNHDA, CDR2 SQIVND (reference sequence). This CDR3 has 15 residues. CDR3 in DNA: TGTGCCAGTAGTTCAGGACAGGGGTGGAACACTGAAGCTTTCTTT. This sequence encodes CASSSGQGWNTEAFF.

V usage is TRBV6-5 and J usage is TRBJ2-1; 8 bases fit TRBD2. The CDR3 has 15 amino acids. With 2 bases clipped from V and 6 bases from J, the junction kept 6 bases outside the gene matches. CDR1 MNHEY and CDR2 SVGAGI come from the germline V gene. Here the CDR3 DNA reads TGTGCCAGCAGTTACAGCGGGAGTGGGAGCAATGAGCAGTTCTTC. Translated, it gives CASSYSGSGSNEQFF.

This chain uses TRBV9 with TRBJ2-1; a weak D match, TRBD2 (6 bases). V was cut by 1 base and J by 1 base, with 9 bases left in between. The germline CDR1 and CDR2 sequences are SGDLS and YYNGEE. The CDR3 consists of 15 residues. CDR3 residues: CASSVSGTSYNEQFF. Here the CDR3 DNA reads TGTGCCAGCAGCGTATCCGGGACTTCCTACAATGAGCAGTTCTTC.

This chain joins TRBV15 and TRBJ2-7, with TRBD1 as a possible D gene (6 bases). Per the germline V gene, CDR1 is LNHNV and CDR2 is YYDKDF (reference sequence). V gave up 0 bases and J gave up 7 bases, with 16 bases separating them. The CDR3 is 15 amino acids. CDR3 amino acids: CATSRDRDTPPEQYF. The CDR3 DNA follows: TGTGCCACCAGCAGAGATAGGGACACCCCCCCGGAGCAGTACTTC.

The chain employs TRBV19 and TRBJ1-2, with 10 bases lining up with TRBD1. Germline V gene sequence: CDR1 LNHDA, CDR2 SQIVND (reference sequence). With 6 bases clipped from V and 6 bases from J, the junction kept 7 bases outside the gene matches. There are 14 residues in the CDR3. The CDR3 sequence is CASRGTGTGDGYTF. In DNA form, the CDR3 reads TGTGCCAGTAGGGGAACCGGGACAGGGGATGGCTACACCTTC.

The rearrangement uses TRBV5-5 and TRBJ1-4; D gene uncertain. The V and J ends lost 5 bases and 8 bases respectively, with 7 bases between them. The length of the CDR3 is 11 residues. CDR1 and CDR2 from the germline V gene are SGHKS and YYEKEE (reference sequence). DNA of the CDR3: TGTGCCAGCAGGCCCAGGGAAAAACTGTTTTTT. Amino acid sequence: CASRPREKLFF.

The V and J genes are TRBV9 and TRBJ1-4; 7 positions match TRBD1. Germline V gene data show CDR1 as SGDLS and CDR2 as YYNGEE. V shed 4 bases, J shed 6 bases, and the junction held 6 bases outside the gene matches. CDR3 size: 14 residues. As DNA, the CDR3 is TGTGCCAGCAGCCCCGGACAGGCAGATGAAAAACTGTTTTTT. It specifies CASSPGQADEKLFF. Complete variable domain (other parts from reference TRBV9 and TRBJ1-4): DSGVTQTPKHLITATGQRVTLRCSPRSGDLSVYWYQQSLDQGLQFLIQYYNGEERAKGNILERFSAQQFPDLHSELNLSSLELGDSALYFCASSPGQADEKLFFGSGTQLSVL.

The rearrangement uses TRBV28 and TRBJ2-7; possible D gene TRBD1, 5 bases. V was cut by 3 bases and J by 0 bases, with 12 bases left in between. The CDR3 has 15 residues. CDR1 is MDHEN, CDR2 SYDVKM, per germline. In DNA form, the CDR3 reads TGTGCCAGCAGTTTTGGAACAGGTAACTCCTACGAGCAGTACTTC. This translates into CASSFGTGNSYEQYF.

CDR3 nucleotides: TGTGCCAGCTCCGCCCCCGGTACTTCCTCTGGGGCCAACGTCCTGACTTTC. Its translation is CASSAPGTSSGANVLTF. The rearrangement uses TRBV18 and TRBJ2-6; D ambiguous. Germline V gene lookup returns CDR1 KGHSH and CDR2 LQKENI. CDR3 length: 17 amino acids. Trimming left V 6 bases short and J 0 bases short, with 15 bases between.

The chain combines TRBV6-5 with TRBJ2-7; D possibly corresponds to TRBD2 (7 bases). The CDR3 covers 14 residues. Germline loops: CDR1 MNHEY, CDR2 SVGAGI. V gave up 6 bases and J gave up 1 base, with 13 bases separating them. CDR3 residues: CASRLGGGSYEQYF. The CDR3 region has the DNA TGTGCCAGCAGACTAGGGGGGGGATCCTACGAGCAGTACTTC.

This clone was picked up one time. The chain has TRBV19 and TRBJ2-7; D gene unclear. Germline CDR1 and CDR2: LNHDA and SQIVND (reference sequence). The CDR3 consists of 12 residues. With 7 bases removed from V and 3 bases from J, the gap between germline ends came to 10 bases. The CDR3 reads CASIKSSYEQYF. In DNA form, the CDR3 reads TGTGCCAGTATAAAAAGTAGCTACGAGCAGTACTTC.

The chain uses TRBV5-1 and TRBJ2-1, with a weak D call TRBD2 (6 bases). Germline V lookup: CDR1 SGHRS, CDR2 YFSETQ. This CDR3 has 17 residues. Trimming shortened V by 1 base and J by 4 bases, and 18 bases separated the two germline ends. CDR3 residues: CASSLISLTGLYNEQFF. CDR3 DNA: TGCGCCAGCAGCTTGATATCTCTGACGGGACTTTACAATGAGCAGTTCTTC.

The sample holds one count of this clone. The chain couples TRBV13 to TRBJ2-1; 8 positions agree with TRBD2. The length of the CDR3 is 16 residues. V shed 5 bases, J shed 1 base, and the junction held 7 bases outside the gene matches. The germline gives CDR1 PRHDT, CDR2 FYEKMQ (reference sequence). In DNA, the CDR3 is TGTGCCAGCAGCGTACGGGAGGGCCTGTCCTACAATGAGCAGTTCTTC. Encoded protein: CASSVREGLSYNEQFF.

Only one count was recorded for this clone. This chain uses TRBV5-1 with TRBJ2-5; 8 bases match TRBD2. This CDR3 is built from 16 residues. The junction had 15 bases not matched to a gene; V was cut back by 4 bases and J by 7 bases. Germline-derived CDR1 and CDR2 are SGHRS and YFSETQ. This chain's CDR3 is CASSPPGAGGLGTQYF. As DNA, the CDR3 is TGCGCCAGCAGCCCCCCAGGGGCGGGAGGCCTGGGGACCCAGTACTTC.

The DNA for the CDR3 is TGCGCCAGCAGCCCCTTGAGGGGGAGCTCCTACAATGAGCAGTTCTTC. It specifies CASSPLRGSSYNEQFF. The chain uses TRBV4-1 and TRBJ2-1; tentatively, D is TRBD1 (6 bases). In germline, CDR1 is MGHRA, CDR2 YSYEKL. Trimming shortened V by 4 bases and J by 0 bases, and 13 bases separated the two germline ends. The CDR3 totals 16 residues.

The V call is TRBV7-8, the J call TRBJ2-7; the D gene is possibly TRBD1 (6 bases). Germline CDR1 is SGHVS and CDR2 is FQNEAQ. The V gene lost 5 bases and the J gene lost 3 bases, with 14 bases spanning the gap. The CDR3 extends over 14 amino acids. CDR3 amino acids: CASSPSTGYYEQYF. The DNA of the CDR3 is TGTGCCAGCAGCCCGTCGACAGGATACTACGAGCAGTACTTC.

The V call is TRBV27, the J call TRBJ2-1; 9 nucleotides agree with TRBD2. Germline V lookup: CDR1 MNHEY, CDR2 SMNVEV (reference sequence). The junction had 10 bases not matched to a gene; V was cut back by 4 bases and J by 12 bases. The CDR3 runs 14 residues. The CDR3 is CASSSSRLADRQFF. CDR3 bases: TGTGCCAGCAGTTCCTCAAGACTAGCGGATCGGCAGTTCTTC.

This clone came up once. The V gene is TRBV7-6, the J gene TRBJ2-5; D might be TRBD2 (5 bases). The CDR3 is 15 residues long. CDR1 is SGHVS and CDR2 is FNYEAQ in the germline V gene. V was cut by 4 bases and J by 0 bases, with 12 bases left in between. CDR3 bases: TGTGCCAGCAGCTCACCCCGACTATACCAAGAGACCCAGTACTTC. This codes for CASSSPRLYQETQYF.

The V gene is TRBV13, the J gene TRBJ2-5; TRBD2 agrees at 15 bases. Germline V gene sequence: CDR1 PRHDT, CDR2 FYEKMQ (reference sequence). The V segment lost 5 bases and the J segment 3 bases; nucleotides outside the gene matches: 7. The CDR3 is made up of 17 amino acids. The CDR3 region has the DNA TGTGCCAGCAGCCCGGGACTAGCGGGAGGTAGGGAAGAGACCCAGTACTTC. Residues: CASSPGLAGGREETQYF.